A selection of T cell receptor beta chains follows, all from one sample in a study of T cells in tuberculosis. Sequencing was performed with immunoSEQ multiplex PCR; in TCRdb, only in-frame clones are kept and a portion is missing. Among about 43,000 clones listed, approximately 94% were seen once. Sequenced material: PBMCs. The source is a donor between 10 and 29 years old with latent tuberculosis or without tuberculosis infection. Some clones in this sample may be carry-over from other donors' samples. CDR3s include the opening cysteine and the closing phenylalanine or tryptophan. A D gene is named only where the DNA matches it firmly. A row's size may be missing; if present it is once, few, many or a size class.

cdr3_aa: CASSYLREGPQHF
cdr3_nt: TGTGCCAGCAGTTACCTGAGGGAGGGCCCCCAGCATTTT
clone_size: .
j_call: TRBJ1-5
d_call: .
cdr3_length: 13
v_call: TRBV6-5

cdr3_aa: CASSQDAARRAKLFF
cdr3_nt: TGTGCCAGCAGCCAAGATGCGGCAAGGAGGGCAAAACTGTTTTTT
clone_size: .
j_call: TRBJ1-4
d_call: .
cdr3_length: 15
v_call: TRBV14

cdr3_aa: CAWRQSGGSPGELFF
cdr3_nt: TGTGCCTGGAGGCAGTCGGGCGGGAGCCCCGGGGAGCTGTTTTTT
clone_size: .
j_call: TRBJ2-2
d_call: TRBD2
cdr3_length: 15
v_call: TRBV30

cdr3_aa: CASSYSGTGDTEAFF
cdr3_nt: TGTGCCAGCAGTTACTCCGGGACAGGGGACACTGAAGCTTTCTTT
clone_size: .
j_call: TRBJ1-1
d_call: TRBD1
cdr3_length: 15
v_call: TRBV6-5

cdr3_aa: CASSLRQLTDTQYF
cdr3_nt: TGTGCCAGCAGCTTAAGGCAATTAACAGATACGCAGTATTTT
clone_size: .
j_call: TRBJ2-3
d_call: .
cdr3_length: 14
v_call: TRBV7-3

cdr3_aa: CASSIWGFGQGAQPQHF
cdr3_nt: TGTGCCAGTAGTATATGGGGCTTTGGGCAGGGGGCCCAGCCCCAGCATTTT
clone_size: .
j_call: TRBJ1-5
d_call: TRBD1
cdr3_length: 17
v_call: TRBV19

cdr3_aa: CASGFGRGEDTEAFF
cdr3_nt: TGTGCTAGTGGTTTTGGAAGGGGCGAGGACACTGAAGCTTTCTTT
clone_size: .
j_call: TRBJ1-1
d_call: .
cdr3_length: 15
v_call: TRBV12-5

cdr3_aa: CASSSIRQGEYEQYF
cdr3_nt: TGTGCCAGCAGTTCCATCCGACAGGGTGAATACGAGCAGTACTTC
clone_size: .
j_call: TRBJ2-7
d_call: TRBD1
cdr3_length: 15
v_call: TRBV7-9

cdr3_aa: CASSLGAGLAYEQYF
cdr3_nt: TGCGCCAGCAGCTTGGGTGCAGGGTTGGCCTACGAGCAGTACTTC
clone_size: .
j_call: TRBJ2-7
d_call: .
cdr3_length: 15
v_call: TRBV5-1

cdr3_aa: CASSPYPGGEKLFF
cdr3_nt: TGTGCCAGCTCACCATACCCCGGAGGTGAAAAACTGTTTTTT
clone_size: few
j_call: TRBJ1-4
d_call: .
cdr3_length: 14
v_call: TRBV18

cdr3_aa: CASNGITGELFF
cdr3_nt: TGTGCCAGCAACGGGATCACCGGGGAGCTGTTTTTT
clone_size: once
j_call: TRBJ2-2
d_call: .
cdr3_length: 12
v_call: TRBV25-1

cdr3_aa: CASSFPGQGGVVNGYTF
cdr3_nt: TGTGCCAGCAGTTTCCCGGGACAGGGAGGGGTAGTAAATGGCTACACCTTC
clone_size: once
j_call: TRBJ1-2
d_call: TRBD1
cdr3_length: 17
v_call: TRBV5-4

cdr3_aa: CASSLEPTGELFF
cdr3_nt: TGTGCCAGCAGCTTGGAGCCCACCGGGGAGCTGTTTTTT
clone_size: .
j_call: TRBJ2-2
d_call: .
cdr3_length: 13
v_call: TRBV5-4

cdr3_aa: CASSQDLVGLALKGEQFF
cdr3_nt: TGCGCCAGCAGCCAAGACCTAGTGGGACTAGCACTCAAGGGTGAGCAGTTCTTC
clone_size: .
j_call: TRBJ2-1
d_call: TRBD2
cdr3_length: 18
v_call: TRBV4-3

cdr3_aa: CASSLRGRAALVNTGELFF
cdr3_nt: TGTGCCAGCAGCCTACGTGGGAGGGCAGCTCTAGTGAACACCGGGGAGCTGTTTTTT
clone_size: .
j_call: TRBJ2-2
d_call: TRBD2
cdr3_length: 19
v_call: TRBV11-2

cdr3_aa: CASSISRDRGRIHSGANVLTF
cdr3_nt: TGTGCCAGTAGTATATCCCGGGACAGGGGTAGGATTCACTCTGGGGCCAACGTCCTGACTTTC
clone_size: .
j_call: TRBJ2-6
d_call: TRBD1
cdr3_length: 21
v_call: TRBV19

cdr3_aa: CASSDARDEAFF
cdr3_nt: TGCGCCAGCAGTGATGCACGGGATGAAGCTTTCTTT
clone_size: .
j_call: TRBJ1-1
d_call: .
cdr3_length: 12
v_call: TRBV10-1

cdr3_aa: CASSLTGGPKLETQYF
cdr3_nt: TGTGCCAGCAGTTTGACGGGAGGGCCTAAGTTGGAGACCCAGTACTTC
clone_size: .
j_call: TRBJ2-5
d_call: TRBD2
cdr3_length: 16
v_call: TRBV28

cdr3_aa: CASSRGTGGPHNEQFF
cdr3_nt: TGTGCCAGCAGCCGCGGGACGGGAGGGCCCCACAATGAGCAGTTCTTC
clone_size: once
j_call: TRBJ2-1
d_call: TRBD2
cdr3_length: 16
v_call: TRBV14

cdr3_aa: CASSSNTGASNQPQHF
cdr3_nt: TGTGCCAGCAGCTCCAATACAGGGGCGAGCAATCAGCCCCAGCATTTT
clone_size: once
j_call: TRBJ1-5
d_call: TRBD1
cdr3_length: 16
v_call: TRBV7-2

cdr3_aa: CASSSQRGDADYEQYF
cdr3_nt: TGTGCCAGCTCCTCACAGCGGGGGGACGCTGACTACGAGCAGTACTTC
clone_size: .
j_call: TRBJ2-7
d_call: TRBD2
cdr3_length: 16
v_call: TRBV18

cdr3_aa: CASSAYQAFEQYF
cdr3_nt: TGTGCCAGCAGCGCCTACCAAGCCTTTGAGCAGTACTTC
clone_size: .
j_call: TRBJ2-7
d_call: .
cdr3_length: 13
v_call: TRBV6-1

cdr3_aa: CASSYSRGYGYTF
cdr3_nt: TGTGCCAGCAGTTACTCTAGAGGATACGGCTACACCTTC
clone_size: once
j_call: TRBJ1-2
d_call: .
cdr3_length: 13
v_call: TRBV6-5

cdr3_aa: CASSWGKEGSSYNEQFF
cdr3_nt: TGTGCCAGCAGCTGGGGTAAGGAGGGAAGCTCCTACAATGAGCAGTTCTTC
clone_size: .
j_call: TRBJ2-1
d_call: .
cdr3_length: 17
v_call: TRBV11-2

cdr3_aa: CASGLTIGTGDTEAFF
cdr3_nt: TGTGCTAGTGGTTTGACCATCGGGACAGGGGACACTGAAGCTTTCTTT
clone_size: .
j_call: TRBJ1-1
d_call: TRBD1
cdr3_length: 16
v_call: TRBV12-5

cdr3_aa: CASSTGTSGEQFF
cdr3_nt: TGCGCCAGCAGCACCGGGACTAGCGGAGAGCAGTTCTTC
clone_size: once
j_call: TRBJ2-1
d_call: TRBD2
cdr3_length: 13
v_call: TRBV5-1

cdr3_aa: CASSLEGDRVGEQYF
cdr3_nt: TGCGCCAGCAGCTTGGAAGGGGACAGGGTCGGCGAGCAGTACTTC
clone_size: .
j_call: TRBJ2-7
d_call: TRBD1
cdr3_length: 15
v_call: TRBV5-1

cdr3_aa: CASSLSGVGTEAFF
cdr3_nt: TGTGCCAGCAGCTTGTCGGGTGTGGGCACTGAAGCTTTCTTT
clone_size: .
j_call: TRBJ1-1
d_call: .
cdr3_length: 14
v_call: TRBV5-6

cdr3_aa: CASSFSGFDEQYF
cdr3_nt: TGTGCCAGCAGCTTCTCCGGGTTCGACGAGCAGTACTTC
clone_size: .
j_call: TRBJ2-7
d_call: .
cdr3_length: 13
v_call: TRBV7-6

cdr3_aa: CASSMYGINTEAFF
cdr3_nt: TGTGCCAGTAGTATGTACGGGATTAACACTGAAGCTTTCTTT
clone_size: .
j_call: TRBJ1-1
d_call: .
cdr3_length: 14
v_call: TRBV19

cdr3_aa: CASSVEPNTDTQYF
cdr3_nt: TGTGCCAGCAGTGTCGAGCCTAACACAGATACGCAGTATTTT
clone_size: .
j_call: TRBJ2-3
d_call: .
cdr3_length: 14
v_call: TRBV6-1